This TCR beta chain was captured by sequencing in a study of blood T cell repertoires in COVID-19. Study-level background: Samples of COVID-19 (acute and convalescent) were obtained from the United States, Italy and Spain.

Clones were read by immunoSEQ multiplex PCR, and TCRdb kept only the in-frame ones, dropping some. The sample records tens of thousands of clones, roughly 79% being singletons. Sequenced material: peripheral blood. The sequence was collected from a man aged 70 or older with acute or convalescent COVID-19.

The CDR3 nucleotides are TGTGCCAGCAGTGACAGGGGTTCTGCCGGGGAGCTGTTTTTT. Translated: CASSDRGSAGELFF. J is TRBJ2-2 and V is TRBV2; D possibly corresponds to TRBD1 (6 bases). V was shortened by 3 bases and J by 6 bases, with 11 bases between the two germline ends. The V gene's germline CDR1 is SNHLY and CDR2 FYNNEI. This CDR3 is 14 amino acids long.